This T cell receptor (beta chain) was recovered during a study of liver allograft versus peripheral blood T cells. The overall study: Intrahepatic T cell receptor repertoires from transplanted livers were compared against repertoires in recipients' peripheral blood.

The CDR3 consists of 13 residues. The V gene lost 7 bases and the J gene lost 0 bases, with 10 bases spanning the gap. Looked up from germline, CDR1 is ENHRY and CDR2 is SYGVKD. Judged by abundance, this clonotype is medium-sized. Its antigen is as yet unknown. TCRdb redid the calling of the reads with MiXCR, one entry per CDR3 protein. The sample holds approximately 9,100 distinct CDR3 sequences, about 15% seen once. Findings and limits, study-wide: Liver allograft repertoires of T cell receptors reportedly diverged from peripheral blood repertoires.

This TCR was sampled from a human patient who had a liver transplant. The T cells may come from the graft donor. The genes are TRBV10-3 and TRBJ2-7; maybe TRBD1 (6 bases). The CDR3 DNA sequence: TGTGCCATCAAAGGGACAACCTCCTACGAGCAGTACTTC. Translation gives CAIKGTTSYEQYF.